The rows below give T cell receptor beta chains drawn from one sample of a study of T cell clones after liver transplantation. Using immunoSEQ multiplex PCR, the repertoire was profiled, and TCRdb retains in-frame clones only, with some absent. In the table there are 65,000 to 85,000 clones, around 80% of which are singletons. The source material was CD4+ T cells from blood, sampled around 48 months after liver transplant. These TCRs come from a human patient who received a liver transplant. Some T cells may be the graft donor's. Both conserved end residues are part of each CDR3.

v_call cdr3_aa
TRBV25-1 CASSSKGTGWLNEQFF
TRBV7-6 CASSLGGTAPLWTFF
TRBV7-3 CASSPSGGKTQYF
TRBV6-4 CASSIDSGPTDTQYF
TRBV7-2 CASSTGLAGYTDTQYF
TRBV7-2 CASSLGEVPYEQYF
TRBV5-1 CASSLAGTSGRIDTQYF
TRBV5-1 CASSLVSSSYEQYF
TRBV5-6 CASSLPSGGENTGELFF
TRBV9 CASSVGGYGYTF
TRBV5-4 CASSLAAGHGEKLFF
TRBV19 CASRGRDIDTQYF
TRBV14 CASSQGLGNEQFF
TRBV28 CASGHRVGGHSKNIQYF
TRBV19 CASSPLGPTYEQYF
TRBV28 CASSGHGTEAFF
TRBV4-2 CASSQPSGVEDTQYF
TRBV2 CASSPGRDSPLHF
TRBV7-2 CASSYTSGSDTQYF
TRBV6-6 CASSLDNQPQHF
TRBV19 CASSMPGQGNTGELFF
TRBV2 CASSDMGLREETQYF
TRBV7-3 CASSSAHGVETQYF
TRBV18 CASSPVDINYGYTF
TRBV2 CASSDSRVDLGYGYTF
TRBV6-1 CASSSRGQGGQPQHF
TRBV6-6 CASSYVGQGYGYTF
TRBV28 CASSQTGGGYTF
TRBV7-8 CASSTGASTDTQYF
TRBV18 CASSPGQAGNTEAFF
TRBV18 CASSLGQIYEQYF